The T cell receptor beta chain described here comes from a study of cytomegalovirus exposure and HLA in healthy donors. Primers for the PCR totalled 60 Vbeta and 13 Jbeta. Here immunoSEQ multiplex PCR was the method, and the copy in TCRdb shows in-frame clones only, minus some. The table shows approximately 150,000 clones, with roughly 74% occurring only once. Trimming pared 2 bases from V and 10 bases from J, leaving 15 bases between. CDR1 and CDR2 from the germline V gene are MNHNS and SASEGT. CDR3 length: 15 residues. The sample comprised PBMCs. This sequence originates from a woman between 18 and 29 years old in good health and CMV-seropositive. This sequence joins TRBV6-1 and TRBJ1-6, with a possible D match to TRBD1 (6 bases). DNA for the CDR3: TGTGCCAGCAGTGAAAGAATAGGGGGAAGCTCACCCCTCCACTTT. This codes for CASSERIGGSSPLHF.